This T cell receptor (beta chain) stems from a study of blood T cell repertoires in COVID-19 (dated by TCRdb to the early 2020s). Study-wide context: Samples covering the acute and convalescent phases of COVID-19 were provided by collaborators in the United States, Italy and Spain. The prospective study material was composed of cDNA or gDNA derived from T cells, B-cell-depleted T cells, or PBMCs. The dataset comprised deeply sampled blood TCRbeta repertoires from subjects exposed to, actively infected with, or recovered from COVID-19. The repertoires were made available in a free public database intended to serve as a resource for research on the immune response to SARS-CoV-2. Samples came from the ongoing ImmuneRACE study (first 160 participants) plus 1,254 subjects from 6 global collaborators. Nearly every sample came with metadata listing a de-identified subject ID, COVID-19 status, age in years and sex. HLA class I and class II types, where available, came from metadata supplied by the sample provider rather than from assay-based typing. Results the study describes overall, beyond this receptor: How much clinical and demographic metadata was included differed by source and by participant, and the metadata was provided uncurated.

In the case of this clone: Its antigen target is currently unknown. Qualities for individual bases were not recorded, and no much larger clone is one base off.

The immunoSEQ Assay, a bias-controlled multiplex PCR, was used to amplify TCRbeta CDR3 regions from genomic DNA. From the authors' description of their analysis: Within the assay, amplification of reference gene primers was used to estimate how many nucleated cells each sample contained. To quantify the absolute abundance of each unique TCRbeta CDR3 rearrangement, sequence reads were collapsed and filtered. Productive Simpson clonality was computed per sample as the square root of Simpson's diversity index over productive rearrangements. The immuneACCESS repertoire file appears here via TCRdb, limited to in-frame rearrangements. These files lack a portion of the clones; in checked studies, under half of the deficit traces to unresolved V genes, and the cause of the others is not known. V, J and clone size are taken as reported in that table, and D and trimming were inferred from the DNA itself. Counted in this sample were more than 300,000 clones; about 85% of them appeared once. Approximately 5.3% of the sample comes from the top ten.

Between the V and J ends, shortened by 4 bases and 2 bases respectively, the junction contains 12 bases. Measured from the cysteine to the phenylalanine, the CDR3 is 14 residues long. Here the CDR3 DNA is all that survives: 42 bases in frame from base 1. CDR1 and CDR2, looked up from the germline V gene, are SGHRS and YFSETQ. In the prospective study, participants were roughly 18 to 89 years old, resided in about two dozen geographic areas of the United States, and were enrolled through a virtual design. In the prospective study, cohorts were assigned on the basis of participant-reported clinical history obtained from a screening survey and a study questionnaire. ImmuneRACE Cohort 3 recovered participants were defined by two consecutive negative NP/OP PCR tests, healthcare professional clearance, or symptom resolution. Each participant in the prospective study had whole blood, serum and a nasopharyngeal or oropharyngeal swab collected by mobile phlebotomists. Prospective study participants could optionally give additional blood draws and questionnaires over an approximately 2-month period. Blood samples from the prospective study were shipped frozen or at room temperature prior to DNA extraction.

Here the chain combines TRBV5-1 and TRBJ1-2; the best D guess is TRBD1, with 6 bases matching. Sample: PBMCs or T cells enriched from blood (not recorded which). The TCR sequence derives from a woman aged 25 to 39 who had recovered from COVID-19. In nucleotides, the sequence is TGCGCCAGCAGCGCTTCCGGGACAAACTATGGCTACACCTTC. This yields the protein CASSASGTNYGYTF.